This T cell receptor beta chain was found in a study of cytomegalovirus exposure and HLA in healthy donors. With regard to this clone: Antigen: not known.

Notes on the study in general: A likely sequencing artifact accounted for one observed cluster of highly shared sequence variants. The authors later linked a missense DCLRE1C variant to TCR beta V- and J-gene trimming.

A multiplex PCR was run with 60 Vbeta primers and 13 Jbeta primers. Assay: immunoSEQ multiplex PCR; the TCRdb copy retains only in-frame clones and omits some. This sample has 90,000 to 120,000 clones, with 60% to 85% found just once. This clonotype was sampled from a female donor in good health and CMV-seropositive. Material: PBMCs.

CDR3 coding DNA: TGTGCCAGCAGTACCCACAGGGTCACTAATGAAAAACTGTTTTTT. It encodes CASSTHRVTNEKLFF. The gene calls are TRBV6-5 and TRBJ1-4; possibly TRBD1 for D (6 bases). V was pared by 5 bases and J by 2 bases, with 12 bases between. The CDR3 has 15 residues. Germline V gives CDR1 MNHEY, CDR2 SVGAGI.